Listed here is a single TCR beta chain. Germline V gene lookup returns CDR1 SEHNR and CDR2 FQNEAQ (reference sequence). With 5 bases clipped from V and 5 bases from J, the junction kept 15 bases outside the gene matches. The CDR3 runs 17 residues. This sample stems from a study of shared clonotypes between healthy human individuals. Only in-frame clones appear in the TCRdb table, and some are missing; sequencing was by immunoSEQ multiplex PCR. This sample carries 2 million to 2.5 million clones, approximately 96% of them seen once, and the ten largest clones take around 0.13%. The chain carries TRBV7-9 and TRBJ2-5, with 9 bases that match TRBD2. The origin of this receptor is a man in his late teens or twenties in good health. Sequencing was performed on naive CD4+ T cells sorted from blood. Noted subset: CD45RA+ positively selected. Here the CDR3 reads CASSRRTGTSSSETQYF. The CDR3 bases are TGTGCCAGCAGCCGAAGGACCGGGACTAGCTCCAGTGAGACCCAGTACTTC.